The TCR beta chain described here comes from a study of blood T cell repertoires in COVID-19. Study in general: Whether acute or convalescent, the COVID-19 samples came from the United States, Italy and Spain. Sources were T cells, B-cell-depleted T cells, or PBMCs; the material itself was cDNA or gDNA.

In the authors' methods: Quantification of nucleated cells was approximated via reference gene primer amplification. The data were produced by immunoSEQ multiplex PCR, yet TCRdb's version contains in-frame clones alone and is incomplete. V, J and clone size are those of that table, while D and trimming were read from the DNA. The data contain some 500,000 clones, 85% to 90% of them seen just once; the ten biggest clones take up over 1.5%. Germline CDR1 reads SGHVS; CDR2 reads FNYEAQ. The CDR3 has 17 amino acids. Trimming cost V 5 bases and J 0 bases, with 16 bases left between them. Before being deemed recovered, Cohort 3 donors had two negative PCRs, clearance, or symptom resolution.

The sequence was obtained from a woman in her 40s who had recovered from COVID-19. The material sequenced was PBMCs or T cells enriched from blood (not recorded which). The V gene is TRBV7-6, the J gene TRBJ1-4, with a weak D call TRBD1 (6 bases). In DNA, the CDR3 is TGTGCCAGCAGCGGGACCCGGGACACCACAACTAATGAAAAACTGTTTTTT. Residues: CASSGTRDTTTNEKLFF.